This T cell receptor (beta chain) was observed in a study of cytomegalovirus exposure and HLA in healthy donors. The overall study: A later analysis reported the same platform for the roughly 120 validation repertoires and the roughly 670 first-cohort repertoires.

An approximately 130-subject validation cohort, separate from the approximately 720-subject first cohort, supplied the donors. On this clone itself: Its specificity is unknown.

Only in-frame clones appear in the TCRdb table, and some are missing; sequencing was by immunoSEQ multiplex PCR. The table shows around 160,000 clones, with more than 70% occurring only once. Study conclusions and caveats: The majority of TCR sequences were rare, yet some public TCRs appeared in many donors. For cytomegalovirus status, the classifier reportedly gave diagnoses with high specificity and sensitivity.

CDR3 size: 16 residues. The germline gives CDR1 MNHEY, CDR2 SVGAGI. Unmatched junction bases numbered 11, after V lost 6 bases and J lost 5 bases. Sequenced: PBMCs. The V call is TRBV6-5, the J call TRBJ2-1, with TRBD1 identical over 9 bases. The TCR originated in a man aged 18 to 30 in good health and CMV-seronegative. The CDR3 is CASSYTGTGFDNEQFF. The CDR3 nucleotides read TGTGCCAGCAGCTACACCGGGACAGGGTTTGACAATGAGCAGTTCTTC.